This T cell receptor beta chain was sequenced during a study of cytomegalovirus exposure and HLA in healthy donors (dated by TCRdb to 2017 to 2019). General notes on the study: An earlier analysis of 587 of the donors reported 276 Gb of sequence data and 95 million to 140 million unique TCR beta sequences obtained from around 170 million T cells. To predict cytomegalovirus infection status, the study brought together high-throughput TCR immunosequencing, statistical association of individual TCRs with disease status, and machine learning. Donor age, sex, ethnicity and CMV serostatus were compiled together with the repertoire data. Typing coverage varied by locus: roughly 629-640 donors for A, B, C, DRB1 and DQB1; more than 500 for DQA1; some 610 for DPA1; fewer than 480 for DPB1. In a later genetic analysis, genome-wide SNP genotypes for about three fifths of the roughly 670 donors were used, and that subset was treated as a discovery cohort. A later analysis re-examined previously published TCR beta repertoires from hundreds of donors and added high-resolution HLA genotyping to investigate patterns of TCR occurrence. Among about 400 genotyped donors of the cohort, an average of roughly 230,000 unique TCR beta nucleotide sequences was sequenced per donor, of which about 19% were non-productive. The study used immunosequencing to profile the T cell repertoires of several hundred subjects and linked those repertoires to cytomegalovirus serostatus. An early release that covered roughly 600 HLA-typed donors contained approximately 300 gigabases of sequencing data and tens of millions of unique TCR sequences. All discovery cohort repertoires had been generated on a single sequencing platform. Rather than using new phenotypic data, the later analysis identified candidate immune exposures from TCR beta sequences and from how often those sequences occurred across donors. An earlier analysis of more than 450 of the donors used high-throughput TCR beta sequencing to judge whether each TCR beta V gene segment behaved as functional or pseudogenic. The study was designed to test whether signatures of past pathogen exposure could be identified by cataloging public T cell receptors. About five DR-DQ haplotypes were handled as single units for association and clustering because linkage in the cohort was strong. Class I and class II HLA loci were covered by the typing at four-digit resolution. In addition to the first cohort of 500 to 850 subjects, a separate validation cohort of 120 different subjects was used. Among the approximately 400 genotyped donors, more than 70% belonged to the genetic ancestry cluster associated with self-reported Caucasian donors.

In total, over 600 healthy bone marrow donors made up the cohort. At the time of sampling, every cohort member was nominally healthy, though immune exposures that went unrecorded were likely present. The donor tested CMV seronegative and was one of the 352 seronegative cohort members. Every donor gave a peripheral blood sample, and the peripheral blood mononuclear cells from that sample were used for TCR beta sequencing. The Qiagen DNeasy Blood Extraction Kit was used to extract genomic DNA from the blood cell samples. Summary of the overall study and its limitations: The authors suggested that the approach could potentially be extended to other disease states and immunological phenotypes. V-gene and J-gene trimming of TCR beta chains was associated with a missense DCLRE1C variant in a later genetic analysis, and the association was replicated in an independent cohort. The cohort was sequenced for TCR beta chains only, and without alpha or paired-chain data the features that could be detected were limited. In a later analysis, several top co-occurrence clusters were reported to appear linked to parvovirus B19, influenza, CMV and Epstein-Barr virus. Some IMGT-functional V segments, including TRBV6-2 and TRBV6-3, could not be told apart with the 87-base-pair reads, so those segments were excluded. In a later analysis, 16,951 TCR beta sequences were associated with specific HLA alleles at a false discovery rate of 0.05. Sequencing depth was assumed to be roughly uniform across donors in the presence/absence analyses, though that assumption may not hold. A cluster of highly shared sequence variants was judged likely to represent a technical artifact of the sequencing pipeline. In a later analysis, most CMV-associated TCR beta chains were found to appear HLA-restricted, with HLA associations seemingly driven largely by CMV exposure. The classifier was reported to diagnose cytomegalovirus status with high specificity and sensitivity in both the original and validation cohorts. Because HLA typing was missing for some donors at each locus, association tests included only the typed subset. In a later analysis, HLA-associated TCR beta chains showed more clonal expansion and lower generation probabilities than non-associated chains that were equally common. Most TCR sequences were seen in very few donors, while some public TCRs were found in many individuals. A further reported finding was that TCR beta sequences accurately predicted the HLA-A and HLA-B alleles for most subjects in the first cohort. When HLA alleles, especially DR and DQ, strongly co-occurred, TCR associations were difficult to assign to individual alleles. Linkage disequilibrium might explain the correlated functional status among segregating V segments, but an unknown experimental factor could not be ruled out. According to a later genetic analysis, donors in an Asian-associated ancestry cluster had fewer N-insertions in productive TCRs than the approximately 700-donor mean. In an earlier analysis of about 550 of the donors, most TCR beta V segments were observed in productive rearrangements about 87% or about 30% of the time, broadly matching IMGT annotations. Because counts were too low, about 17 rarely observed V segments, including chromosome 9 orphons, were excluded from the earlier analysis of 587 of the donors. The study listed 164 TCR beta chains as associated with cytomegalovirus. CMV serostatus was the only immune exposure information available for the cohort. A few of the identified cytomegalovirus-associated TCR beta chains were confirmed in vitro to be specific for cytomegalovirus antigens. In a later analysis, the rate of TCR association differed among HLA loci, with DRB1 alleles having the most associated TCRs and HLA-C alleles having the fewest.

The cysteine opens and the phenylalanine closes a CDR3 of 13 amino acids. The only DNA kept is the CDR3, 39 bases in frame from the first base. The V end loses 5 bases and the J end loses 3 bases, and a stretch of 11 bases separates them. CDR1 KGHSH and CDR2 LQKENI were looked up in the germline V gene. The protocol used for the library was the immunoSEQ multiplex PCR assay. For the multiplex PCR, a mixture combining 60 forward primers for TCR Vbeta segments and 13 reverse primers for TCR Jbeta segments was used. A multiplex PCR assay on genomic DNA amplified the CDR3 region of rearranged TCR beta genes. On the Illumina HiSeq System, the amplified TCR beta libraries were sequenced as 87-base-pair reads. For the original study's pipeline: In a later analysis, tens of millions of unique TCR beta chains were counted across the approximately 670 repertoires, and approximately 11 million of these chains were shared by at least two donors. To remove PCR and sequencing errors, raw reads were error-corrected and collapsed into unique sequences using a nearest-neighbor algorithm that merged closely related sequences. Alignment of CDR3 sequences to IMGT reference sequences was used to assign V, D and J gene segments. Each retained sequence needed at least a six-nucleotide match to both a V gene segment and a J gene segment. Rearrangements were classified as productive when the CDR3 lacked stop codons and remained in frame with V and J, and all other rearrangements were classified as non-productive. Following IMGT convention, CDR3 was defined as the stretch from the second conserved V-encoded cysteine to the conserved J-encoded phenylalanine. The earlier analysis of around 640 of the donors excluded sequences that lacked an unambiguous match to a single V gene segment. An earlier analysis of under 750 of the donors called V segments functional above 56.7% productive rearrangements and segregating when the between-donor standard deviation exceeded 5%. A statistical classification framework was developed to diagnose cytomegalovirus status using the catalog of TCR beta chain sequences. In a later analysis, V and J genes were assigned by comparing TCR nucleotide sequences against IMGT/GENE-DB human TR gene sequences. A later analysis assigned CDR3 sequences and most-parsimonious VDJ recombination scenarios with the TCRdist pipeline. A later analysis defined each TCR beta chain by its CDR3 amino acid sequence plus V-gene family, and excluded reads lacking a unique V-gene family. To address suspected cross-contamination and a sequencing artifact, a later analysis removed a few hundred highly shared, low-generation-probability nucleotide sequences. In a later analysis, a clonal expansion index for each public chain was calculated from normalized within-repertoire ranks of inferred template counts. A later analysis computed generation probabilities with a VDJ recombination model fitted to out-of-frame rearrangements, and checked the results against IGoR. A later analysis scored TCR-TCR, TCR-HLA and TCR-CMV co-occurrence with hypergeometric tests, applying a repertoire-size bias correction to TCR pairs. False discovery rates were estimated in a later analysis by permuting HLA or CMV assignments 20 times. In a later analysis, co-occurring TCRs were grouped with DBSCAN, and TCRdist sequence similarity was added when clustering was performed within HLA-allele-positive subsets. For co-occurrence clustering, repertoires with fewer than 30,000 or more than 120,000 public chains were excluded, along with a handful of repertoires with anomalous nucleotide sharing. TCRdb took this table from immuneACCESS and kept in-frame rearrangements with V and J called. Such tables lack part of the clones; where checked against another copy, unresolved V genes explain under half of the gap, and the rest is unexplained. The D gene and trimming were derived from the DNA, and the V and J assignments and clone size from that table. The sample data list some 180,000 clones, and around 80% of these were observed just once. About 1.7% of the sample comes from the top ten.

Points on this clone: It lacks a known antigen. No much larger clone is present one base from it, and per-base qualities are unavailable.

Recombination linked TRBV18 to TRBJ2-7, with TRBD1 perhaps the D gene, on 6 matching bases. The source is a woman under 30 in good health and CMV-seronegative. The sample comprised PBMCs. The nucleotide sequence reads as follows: TGTGCCAGCTCAAAGGGGGAAGGCTACGAGCAGTACTTC. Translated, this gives CASSKGEGYEQYF. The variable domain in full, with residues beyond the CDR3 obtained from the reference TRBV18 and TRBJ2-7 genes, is NAGVMQNPRHLVRRRGQEARLRCSPMKGHSHVYWYRQLPEEGLKFMVYLQKENIIDESGMPKERFSAEFPKEGPSILRIQQVVRGDSAAYFCASSKGEGYEQYFGPGTRLTVT.